The entry below describes one T cell receptor beta chain. This same CDR3 is encoded by further DNA sequences in the sample. Authors' analysis steps: Reference gene primer amplification in the assay estimated nucleated cell counts. Only in-frame clones appear in the TCRdb table, and some are missing; sequencing was by immunoSEQ multiplex PCR. D and trimming come from the DNA, and the V and J calls and clone size come from that table. The sample lists roughly 90,000 clones, approximately 85% occurring once. These data belong to a study of blood T cell repertoires in COVID-19. Germline V gives CDR1 SEHNR, CDR2 FQNEAQ (reference sequence). This CDR3 region has 16 residues. V shed 5 bases and J 8 bases; nucleotides not matched to a gene: 11.

This receptor was taken from a human donor in a cohort sampled during active COVID-19. What was sequenced was peripheral blood. The chain recombines TRBV7-9 with TRBJ2-2; 10 bases line up with TRBD1. Here the CDR3 reads CASSRRQGAREGELFF. Here the CDR3 DNA reads TGTGCCAGCAGCAGACGACAGGGGGCTCGAGAGGGGGAGCTGTTTTTT.